The 4 T cell receptor beta chains below come from one sample, sequenced in a study of cytomegalovirus exposure and HLA in healthy donors. A multiplex PCR was run with 60 Vbeta primers and 13 Jbeta primers. Only in-frame clones appear in the TCRdb table, and some are missing; sequencing was by immunoSEQ multiplex PCR. The repertoire holds about 170,000 clones, about 80% seen once, with approximately 1.6% in the top ten. Material for sequencing was PBMCs. The receptor source for this set is a girl aged 5-17 years in good health and CMV-seropositive.

The rearrangement uses TRBV7-8 and TRBJ2-3; unclear D gene. The germline CDR1 and CDR2 sequences are SGHVS and FQNEAQ. CDR3 size: 16 residues. Trimming removed 5 bases from V and 0 bases from J, with 15 bases in between. CDR3 coding DNA: TGTGCCAGCAGCCTTCTGAGAGGCCTTAGCACAGATACGCAGTATTTT. This translates into CASSLLRGLSTDTQYF.

The chain is built from TRBV28 and TRBJ1-2; D is uncertain. The V gene lost 4 bases and the J gene lost 4 bases, with 13 bases spanning the gap. Germline CDR1 is MDHEN and CDR2 is SYDVKM. The CDR3 sequence is 14 residues long. CDR3 DNA sequence: TGTGCCAGCAGTTCCCTAGCTCCGACCTATGGCTACACCTTC. Its translation: CASSSLAPTYGYTF.

V is TRBV28 and J is TRBJ1-4, with D perhaps TRBD1 (6 bases). V was cut by 4 bases and J by 8 bases, with 17 bases left in between. The V gene's germline CDR1 is MDHEN and CDR2 SYDVKM. CDR3 length: 15 amino acids. The CDR3 sequence: CASSSSGRGGEKLFF. CDR3 bases: TGTGCCAGCAGTTCCTCGGGGAGGGGGGGCGAAAAACTGTTTTTT.

This chain links TRBV7-9 with TRBJ2-1; 8 nucleotides agree with TRBD2. The ends lost 3 bases at V and 0 bases at J; junction bases unmatched: 10. The CDR3 spans 18 residues. Germline lookup yields CDR1 SEHNR and CDR2 FQNEAQ (reference sequence). CDR3 in DNA: TGTGCCAGCAGCTTGATCAAAGCGGGGGCAAGCTCCTACAATGAGCAGTTCTTC. It yields the protein CASSLIKAGASSYNEQFF.